A single T cell receptor beta chain is shown here with its context. No antigen is known for it. This record comes from a study of Ad26.COV2.S vaccination and SARS-CoV-2 variants. Study background: Ad26.COV2.S, an intramuscular injection, was given once or twice 56 days apart.

Sample treatment: around 19 received Ad26.COV2.S at low or high dose, single or two shots; roughly five received placebo; per-sample allocation not given. Specimens were obtained on day 63 following the first vaccine or placebo injection. Study outcomes and limitations: The study found higher spike-specific TCR breadth in vaccine than placebo recipients.

Repertoires were generated with immunoSEQ multiplex PCR, while TCRdb's copy carries only in-frame clones and drops some. The sample carries 320,000 or so clones, about 90% recorded once. The germline V gene has CDR1 MGHRA and CDR2 YSYEKL. The V end was cut by 0 bases, the J end by 0 bases, with 14 bases between. The CDR3 is made up of 17 amino acids. V is TRBV4-1 and J is TRBJ1-2; D remains ambiguous. The TCR sequence derives from a person aged 18-60 years who received the Ad26.COV2.S COVID-19 vaccine or a placebo. This specimen was peripheral blood, taken in a trial of Ad26.COV2.S vaccine versus placebo. The CDR3 region is CASSQDAGGGSNYGYTF. The DNA of the CDR3 is TGCGCCAGCAGCCAAGATGCAGGAGGAGGTTCTAACTATGGCTACACCTTC.